These 4 T cell receptor beta chains came from one sample sequenced in a study of blood T cell repertoires in COVID-19 (dated by TCRdb to 2019 to 2021). Libraries were built with the immunoSEQ multiplex PCR assay. Held by TCRdb, this immuneACCESS table contains in-frame sequences only and omits some clones. Under half of the omission traces to an unresolved V gene where checked; the cause of the rest is unknown. The sample includes 200,000 to 250,000 clones, with 80% to 95% observed a single time. In total, the top ten clones hold 0.8% to 1% of the sample. The sequenced material came from peripheral blood. The origin of the receptors is a man in his 60s with COVID-19, enrolled during active disease.

V gene TRBV5-1 combines with J gene TRBJ2-3; TRBD1 matches 7 bases. The V gene's germline CDR1 is SGHRS and CDR2 YFSETQ. There are 16 residues in the CDR3. V shed 4 bases, J shed 0 bases, and the junction held 8 bases outside the gene matches. In DNA form, the CDR3 reads TGCGCCAGCAGCCCAACGACAGGGCTTAGCACAGATACGCAGTATTTT. It codes for CASSPTTGLSTDTQYF.

This clone was observed a single time. This rearrangement joins TRBV4-1 to TRBJ2-5, with a tentative D call TRBD2 (5 bases). CDR3 length equals 17 residues. The germline V gene has CDR1 MGHRA and CDR2 YSYEKL. With 0 bases removed from V and 3 bases from J, the gap between germline ends came to 17 bases. The DNA for the CDR3 is TGCGCCAGCAGCCAAGATCCTAGCACGTCTGAGGAAGAGACCCAGTACTTC. It is translated as CASSQDPSTSEEETQYF.

This sequence joins TRBV27 and TRBJ1-4; no firm D call. The CDR3 length is 13 residues. V was shortened by 3 bases and J by 10 bases, with 12 bases between the two germline ends. Germline V gene sequence: CDR1 MNHEY, CDR2 SMNVEV (reference sequence). The CDR3 loop is CASSLRDSRKLFF. The CDR3 nucleotides read TGTGCCAGCAGTTTGCGTGATTCACGAAAACTGTTTTTT.

The chain uses TRBV27 and TRBJ2-5; 9 bases fit TRBD2. CDR1 and CDR2 from the germline V gene are MNHEY and SMNVEV (reference sequence). This CDR3 spans 16 amino acids. The V gene end was trimmed by 1 base and the J gene end by 2 bases; junction bases not matched to a gene: 5. The CDR3 is CASSLWGSGRQETQYF. CDR3 DNA sequence: TGTGCCAGCAGTTTATGGGGTAGCGGGAGACAAGAGACCCAGTACTTC.